This TCR beta chain was obtained from a study of shared clonotypes between healthy human individuals. Study-wide results and limits: Large sequencing depth failed to make sorted-subset sequencing complete, rarefaction showed. Clonotypes that were shared across several donors made up around 4.6% of naive CD4 clonotypes. The genetic and exposure-history diversity represented was limited by few donors.

The authors loaded 200 ng DNA, 30,000 to 35,000 T cell genomes, into sorted-subset replicate PCRs. The protocol was immunoSEQ multiplex PCR, while the TCRdb copy is restricted to in-frame clones and leaves out a portion. This table has about 2.4 million clones, approximately 93% appearing once. The CDR3 loop spans 16 amino acids. Germline CDR1 reads SGHAT; CDR2 reads FQNNGV. Unmatched junction bases numbered 8, after V lost 5 bases and J lost 2 bases. With respect to this clone: The antigen is unknown.

Sequenced sample: naive CD4+ T cells from PBMCs. The sample's subset: CD45RA+ positively selected. The source is a man aged 18 to 29 in good health. Some clones in this sample may be carry-over from other donors' samples. This chain joins TRBV11-2 and TRBJ1-3, with 8 bases lining up with TRBD1. Here the CDR3 DNA reads TGTGCCAGCAGCCCGCGCGCAGGGGGCCCTGGAAACACCATATATTTT. This gives the protein CASSPRAGGPGNTIYF.